This TCR beta chain was identified during a study of response to subunit inactivated influenza vaccine. V was shortened by 3 bases and J by 2 bases, with 14 bases between the two germline ends. This CDR3 has 15 residues. Germline lookup yields CDR1 SEHNR and CDR2 FQNEAQ (reference sequence). Each CDR3 protein is one row after TCRdb ran MiXCR on the RT-PCR reads. The profile shows a few hundred thousand distinct CDR3 sequences, 20% to 25% of them singletons. Sequencing was performed on PBMCs from blood, taken 21 months after vaccination. This chain uses TRBV7-9 with TRBJ2-7, with D unclear. The clonotype comes from a man aged 50 to 75 who received an inactivated influenza vaccine. The CDR3 loop reads CASSLDAWHAYEQYF. CDR3 in DNA: TGTGCCAGCAGCTTGGACGCTTGGCACGCCTACGAGCAGTACTTC.